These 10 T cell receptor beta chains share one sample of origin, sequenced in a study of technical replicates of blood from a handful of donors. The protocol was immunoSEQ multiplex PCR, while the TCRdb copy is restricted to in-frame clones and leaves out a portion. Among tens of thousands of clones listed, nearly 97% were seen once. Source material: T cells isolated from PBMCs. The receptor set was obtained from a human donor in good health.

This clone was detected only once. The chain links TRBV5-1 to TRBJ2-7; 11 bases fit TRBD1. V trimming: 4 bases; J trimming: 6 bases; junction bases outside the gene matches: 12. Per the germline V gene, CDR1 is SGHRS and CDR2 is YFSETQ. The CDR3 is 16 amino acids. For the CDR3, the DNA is TGCGCCAGCAGCACCACCCCGGGACAGGGGGAGGTCGAGCAGTACTTC. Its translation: CASSTTPGQGEVEQYF.

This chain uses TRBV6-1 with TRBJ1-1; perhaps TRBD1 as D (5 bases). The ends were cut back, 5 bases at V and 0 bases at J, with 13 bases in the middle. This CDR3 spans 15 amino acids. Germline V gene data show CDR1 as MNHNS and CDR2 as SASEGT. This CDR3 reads CASSNRQFMNTEAFF. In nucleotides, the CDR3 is TGTGCCAGCAGTAACCGACAGTTCATGAACACTGAAGCTTTCTTT.

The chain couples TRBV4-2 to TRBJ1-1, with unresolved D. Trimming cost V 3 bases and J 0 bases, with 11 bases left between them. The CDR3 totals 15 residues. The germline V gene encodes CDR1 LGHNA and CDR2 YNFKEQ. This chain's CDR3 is CASSQRPGVNTEAFF. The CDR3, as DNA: TGTGCCAGCAGCCAGCGACCCGGGGTGAACACTGAAGCTTTCTTT.

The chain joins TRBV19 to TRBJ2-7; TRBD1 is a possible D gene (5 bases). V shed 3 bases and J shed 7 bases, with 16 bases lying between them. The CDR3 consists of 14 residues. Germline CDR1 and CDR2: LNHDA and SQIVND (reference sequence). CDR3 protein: CASSILAGNGEQYF. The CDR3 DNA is TGTGCCAGTAGTATCTTGGCAGGGAACGGAGAGCAGTACTTC. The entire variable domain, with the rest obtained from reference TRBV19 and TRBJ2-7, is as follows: DGGITQSPKYLFRKEGQNVTLSCEQNLNHDAMYWYRQDPGQGLRLIYYSQIVNDFQKGDIAEGYSVSREKKESFPLTVTSAQKNPTAFYLCASSILAGNGEQYFGPGTRLTVT.

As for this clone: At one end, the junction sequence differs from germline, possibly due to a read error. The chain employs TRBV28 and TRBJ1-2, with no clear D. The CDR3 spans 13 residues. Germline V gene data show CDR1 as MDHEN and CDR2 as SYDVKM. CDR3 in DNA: TGTGCCAGCTGTTTCCGGGAATTCTATGGCTACACCTTC. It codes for CASCFREFYGYTF.

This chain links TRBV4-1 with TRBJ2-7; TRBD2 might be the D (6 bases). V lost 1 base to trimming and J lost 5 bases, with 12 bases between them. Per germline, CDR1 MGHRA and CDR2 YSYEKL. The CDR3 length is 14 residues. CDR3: CASSQAGGKDEQYF. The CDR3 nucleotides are TGCGCCAGCAGCCAAGCTGGGGGGAAGGACGAGCAGTACTTC.

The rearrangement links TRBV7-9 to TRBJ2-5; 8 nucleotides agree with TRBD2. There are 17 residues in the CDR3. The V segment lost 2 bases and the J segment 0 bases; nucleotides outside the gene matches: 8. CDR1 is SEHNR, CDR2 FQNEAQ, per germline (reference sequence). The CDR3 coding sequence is TGTGCCAGCAGCTTATTGGTGGCTAGCGGGTACCAAGAGACCCAGTACTTC. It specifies CASSLLVASGYQETQYF. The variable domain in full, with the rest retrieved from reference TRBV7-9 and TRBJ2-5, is DTGVSQNPRHKITKRGQNVTFRCDPISEHNRLYWYRQTLGQGPEFLTYFQNEAQLEKSRLLSDRFSAERPKGSFSTLEIQRTEQGDSAMYLCASSLLVASGYQETQYFGPGTRLLVL.

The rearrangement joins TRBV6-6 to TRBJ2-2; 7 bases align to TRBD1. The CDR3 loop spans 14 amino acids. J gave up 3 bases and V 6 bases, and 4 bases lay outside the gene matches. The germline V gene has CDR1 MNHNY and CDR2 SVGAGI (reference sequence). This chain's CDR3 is CASRAQGDTGELFF. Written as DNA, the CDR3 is TGTGCCAGCAGGGCGCAGGGGGACACCGGGGAGCTGTTTTTT.

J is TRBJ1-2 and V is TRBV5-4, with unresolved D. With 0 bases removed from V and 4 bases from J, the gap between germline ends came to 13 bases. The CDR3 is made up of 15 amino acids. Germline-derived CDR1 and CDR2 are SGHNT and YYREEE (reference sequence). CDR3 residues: CASSLDGAAFYGYTF. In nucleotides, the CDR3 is TGTGCCAGCAGCTTGGACGGAGCAGCCTTCTATGGCTACACCTTC.

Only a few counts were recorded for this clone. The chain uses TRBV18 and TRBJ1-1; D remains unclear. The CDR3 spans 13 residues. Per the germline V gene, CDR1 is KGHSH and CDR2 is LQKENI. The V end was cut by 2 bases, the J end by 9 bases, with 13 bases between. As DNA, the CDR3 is TGTGCCAGCTCACCAGCGGGAGGAGGGCAAGCTTTCTTT. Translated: CASSPAGGGQAFF.